Each of the 31 T cell receptor beta chains below was sequenced from the same sample in a study of glioma-infiltrating T cells. Using RNA template, CDR3s of TCR alpha and beta were amplified with iRepertoire arm-PCR. TCRdb reprocessed the multiplex PCR reads via MiXCR and lists one record per CDR3 protein. The sample lists tens of thousands of distinct CDR3 sequences; 23% were seen once. Sequenced material: glioma tissue, nonneoplastic brain tissue, or PBMCs (not recorded which). These receptors all stem from a human donor with low-grade glioma or glioblastoma, undergoing nonglioma brain surgery, or in good health (not recorded which).

This sequence joins TRBV12-3 or TRBV12-4 and TRBJ1-2; 10 positions match TRBD1. This CDR3 region has 14 residues. Germline trimming cut 3 bases from V and 7 bases from J; bases unmatched to any gene: 5. The CDR3 spells CASSFPGTGVGYTF. As DNA, the CDR3 is TGTGCCAGCAGTTTTCCAGGGACAGGGGTTGGCTACACCTTC.

This clonotype was observed a single time. Just one base apart from a much larger clone, this may be a read error. This chain links TRBV19 with TRBJ1-1; D might be TRBD1 (6 bases). The CDR3 extends over 13 amino acids. With 9 bases removed from V and 7 bases from J, the gap between germline ends came to 18 bases. The germline gives CDR1 LNHDA, CDR2 SQIVND (reference sequence). CDR3 nucleotides: TGTGCCAGCAAATCCTTGGGGGACATTGAAGCTTTCTTT. Its protein product is CASKSLGDIEAFF.

This clonotype appeared many times. The V and J genes are TRBV7-2 and TRBJ1-6; 8 bases line up with TRBD1. This CDR3 has 15 residues. Germline V lookup: CDR1 SGHTA, CDR2 FQGNSA. V was pared by 1 base and J by 10 bases, with 6 bases of the junction left unmatched. The CDR3 reads CASSLDQGAGSPLHF. The CDR3 nucleotides are TGTGCCAGCAGCTTAGACCAGGGGGCAGGCTCACCCCTCCACTTT.

This clonotype was found a few times. CDR3 loop: CASSRPGQPQETQYF. CDR3 in DNA: TGTGCCAGCAGCCGCCCGGGACAGCCACAAGAGACCCAGTACTTC. J is TRBJ2-5 and V is TRBV7-9; TRBD1 matches 7 bases. This CDR3 has 15 amino acids. The germline gives CDR1 SEHNR, CDR2 FQNEAQ (reference sequence). J was trimmed by 2 bases and V by 5 bases; bases with no gene match: 8.

This clonotype showed up many times. V gene TRBV25-1 combines with J gene TRBJ1-5; no reliable D call. The CDR3 length is 14 residues. V lost 4 bases, J lost 0 bases, and 7 bases lay in between. Looked up from germline, CDR1 is MGHDK and CDR2 is SYGVNS. CDR3 loop: CASSVTSSNQPQHF. For the CDR3, the DNA is TGTGCCAGCAGTGTTACCAGTAGCAATCAGCCCCAGCATTTT. Together with reference TRBV25-1 and TRBJ1-5, the CDR3 gives the full variable domain: EADIYQTPRYLVIGTGKKITLECSQTMGHDKMYWYQQDPGMELHLIHYSYGVNSTEKGDLSSESTVSRIRTEHFPLTLESARPSHTSQYLCASSVTSSNQPQHFGDGTRLSIL.

In this sample, this clonotype turned up once. A much larger clone differs from this one at a single base, so this may be a read error. The chain joins TRBV29-1 to TRBJ2-7; weak D call: TRBD1 (6 bases). Per germline, CDR1 SQVTM and CDR2 ANQGSEA. CDR3 size: 11 residues. The CDR3 spells CSVDRGYGQYF. The CDR3 DNA reads as TGCAGCGTTGACAGGGGCTACGGGCAGTACTTC.

This clonotype was observed many times. This chain connects TRBV20-1 to TRBJ2-6; no clear D. With 3 bases removed from V and 4 bases from J, the gap between germline ends came to 10 bases. Germline assignment: CDR1 DFQATT and CDR2 SNEGSKA (reference sequence). The CDR3 has 14 residues. The CDR3 spells CSASIASGANVLTF. In nucleotides, the CDR3 is TGCAGTGCTAGTATAGCTTCAGGGGCCAACGTCCTGACTTTC.

There are many counts of this clonotype. This sequence joins TRBV12-3 or TRBV12-4 and TRBJ1-2; D is perhaps TRBD1 (5 bases). The V end was cut by 5 bases, the J end by 7 bases, with 11 bases between. The CDR3 has 12 amino acids. Here the CDR3 reads CASSPGTTGYTF. DNA for the CDR3: TGTGCCAGCAGTCCAGGGACGACTGGCTACACCTTC.

As for this clonotype: A read error may explain this, as a much larger clone is one base away. The chain couples TRBV4-1 to TRBJ1-6; the match to TRBD1 covers 8 bases. CDR3 length: 16 residues. Germline V gives CDR1 MGHRA, CDR2 YSYEKL. V shed 0 bases and J 3 bases; nucleotides not matched to a gene: 1. The CDR3 is CASSQEQGDYNSPLHF. As DNA, the CDR3 is TGCGCCAGCAGCCAAGAACAGGGGGACTATAATTCACCCCTCCACTTT.

This clonotype was detected ten times or more. This chain links TRBV5-4 with TRBJ1-1; 9 nucleotides line up with TRBD1. Germline-derived CDR1 and CDR2 are SGHNT and YYREEE (reference sequence). V lost 0 bases, J lost 4 bases, and 1 base stayed unmatched. The length of the CDR3 is 14 residues. In nucleotides, the CDR3 is TGTGCCAGCAGCTTGGGGACAGGGGCCACTGAAGCTTTCTTT. This codes for CASSLGTGATEAFF.

This clonotype came up many times. This rearrangement joins TRBV5-4 to TRBJ1-1; the D gene is possibly TRBD1 (6 bases). The CDR3 runs to 13 residues. Trimming removed 4 bases from V and 3 bases from J, with 10 bases in between. CDR1 and CDR2 (germline): SGHNT, YYREEE (reference sequence). This CDR3 is CASSEAGDTEAFF. CDR3 DNA sequence: TGTGCCAGCAGCGAAGCAGGGGACACTGAAGCTTTCTTT.

As for this clonotype: A much larger clone is a single base away; this may be a read error. The chain links TRBV3-1 to TRBJ1-1; D is uncertain. This CDR3 has 15 amino acids. CDR1 and CDR2 from the germline V gene are LGHDT and YNNKEL (reference sequence). The CDR3 nucleotides are TGTGTCAGCAGCCAATACCCAACGCCGAACACTGAAGCTTTCTTT. Its translation is CVSSQYPTPNTEAFF.

The V call is TRBV20-1, the J call TRBJ2-3; 10 bases are shared with TRBD2. V lost 7 bases and J lost 3; bases outside the gene matches: 10. This CDR3 comprises 15 residues. Germline CDR1 DFQATT, CDR2 SNEGSKA (reference sequence). CDR3 DNA: TGCAGTGTTACCCTAGCGGGAGAGTGGACAGATACGCAGTATTTT. As protein: CSVTLAGEWTDTQYF.

This clonotype was seen many times. The chain has TRBV2 and TRBJ2-1, with D unresolved. V lost 5 bases, J lost 1 base, and 6 bases lay in between. Germline CDR1 reads SNHLY; CDR2 reads FYNNEI. The CDR3 consists of 13 residues. The CDR3 loop reads CASSSESYNEQFF. The CDR3 DNA follows: TGTGCCAGCAGTTCGGAGTCCTACAATGAGCAGTTCTTC.

The chain recombines TRBV5-4 with TRBJ2-5; D is unresolved. Trimming left V 0 bases short and J 5 bases short, with 14 bases between. The CDR3 length is 15 residues. Germline CDR1 reads SGHNT; CDR2 reads YYREEE (reference sequence). The CDR3, as DNA: TGTGCCAGCAGCTTGGGACCGAACTCAGGCGAGACCCAGTACTTC. Amino acids: CASSLGPNSGETQYF.

J is TRBJ2-3 and V is TRBV11-2, with D perhaps given as TRBD1 or TRBD2 (5 bases each). The V gene lost 1 base and the J gene lost 6 bases, with 20 bases spanning the gap. Per germline, CDR1 SGHAT and CDR2 FQNNGV. This CDR3 spans 17 amino acids. This CDR3 is CASSLVPSGHTRDTQYF. As DNA, the CDR3 is TGTGCCAGCAGCTTAGTACCCTCGGGGCACACACGGGATACGCAGTATTTT.

J is TRBJ2-3 and V is TRBV29-1; D gene uncertain. The CDR3 length is 14 residues. The V and J ends lost 1 base and 0 bases respectively, with 8 bases between them. Germline V lookup: CDR1 SQVTM, CDR2 ANQGSEA. CDR3 protein: CSVEGGRSTDTQYF. CDR3 in DNA: TGCAGCGTTGAAGGGGGTAGAAGCACAGATACGCAGTATTTT.

Turning to this clonotype: A much larger clone sits a single nucleotide away, making a read error possible. This chain uses TRBV7-6 with TRBJ2-7, with TRBD2 matching 8 bases. There are 15 residues in the CDR3. Germline-derived CDR1 and CDR2 are SGHVS and FNYEAQ. The CDR3 bases are TGTGCCGGCAGCCCCCTCGGCGGGAGGACATACGAGCAGTACTTC. Translation: CAGSPLGGRTYEQYF.

This clonotype was counted a few times. This could be a read error, since a much larger clone is one nucleotide away. The chain couples TRBV19 to TRBJ1-1; D remains unclear. Looked up from germline, CDR1 is LNHDA and CDR2 is SQIVND (reference sequence). CDR3 length equals 16 residues. V lost 6 bases and J lost 7, with 24 bases in between. CDR3 sequence reads: CASSTLRKTRMNEAFF. The CDR3 DNA is TGTGCCAGTAGCACCCTCCGGAAAACTCGTATGAATGAAGCTTTCTTT.

The table lists this clonotype with many counts. This chain joins TRBV4-1 and TRBJ1-2, with 9 bases that match TRBD1. The CDR3 runs to 15 residues. Trimming at V came to 1 base and at J to 5 bases, leaving 5 bases not matched to a gene. Per germline, CDR1 MGHRA and CDR2 YSYEKL. This chain's CDR3 is CASSQAQGTGYGYTF. Here the CDR3 DNA reads TGCGCCAGCAGCCAAGCTCAAGGGACAGGGTATGGCTACACCTTC.

This clonotype has at least ten counts. The chain uses TRBV28 and TRBJ2-3, with 7 bases fitting TRBD2. The germline V gene has CDR1 MDHEN and CDR2 SYDVKM. The CDR3 consists of 18 residues. Losses at the gene ends were 6 bases for V and 2 bases for J; bases not matched to a gene: 17. The CDR3: CASSTPSGIPPYTDTQYF. CDR3 bases: TGTGCCAGCAGCACCCCCAGCGGGATACCTCCCTACACAGATACGCAGTATTTT.

By proportion, this clonotype is medium-sized. The chain recombines TRBV20-1 with TRBJ1-5, with D unresolved. The V gene lost 3 bases and the J gene lost 3 bases, with 15 bases spanning the gap. The CDR3 contains 15 residues. Germline lookup yields CDR1 DFQATT and CDR2 SNEGSKA (reference sequence). CDR3 nucleotide sequence: TGCAGTGCTAGTTCCAACCGGGGAGACAATCAGCCCCAGCATTTT. This sequence encodes CSASSNRGDNQPQHF.

Ten or more counts support this clonotype. This chain links TRBV27 with TRBJ2-1; 12 bases match TRBD2. The CDR3 totals 19 residues. The V segment lost 5 bases and the J segment 0 bases; nucleotides outside the gene matches: 11. The germline V gene encodes CDR1 MNHEY and CDR2 SMNVEV (reference sequence). The CDR3 coding sequence is TGTGCCAGCAGTCCCCCAACAGGACTAGCGGGACCCTCCTACAATGAGCAGTTCTTC. This gives the protein CASSPPTGLAGPSYNEQFF.

As regards this clonotype: This may stem from a read error, because a much larger clone lies one nucleotide away. This chain joins TRBV7-9 and TRBJ2-5; no reliable D call. The CDR3 length is 18 residues. Germline loops: CDR1 SEHNR, CDR2 FQNEAQ (reference sequence). Trimming shortened V by 3 bases and J by 2 bases, and 22 bases separated the two germline ends. The CDR3 here is CASSFGRASKLGQETQYF. The CDR3 DNA sequence: TGTGCCAGCAGCTTTGGAAGGGCCAGTAAACTGGGTCAAGAGACCCAGTACTTC.

This clonotype was observed at least ten times. The gene calls are TRBV11-1 and TRBJ1-1; D remains ambiguous. The CDR3 consists of 14 residues. Trimming took off 5 bases at V and 0 bases at J, with 10 bases between the two ends. The germline V gene encodes CDR1 SGHAT and CDR2 FQDESV (reference sequence). The CDR3: CASSHSRMNTEAFF. The CDR3 nucleotides read TGTGCCAGCAGCCACTCCAGGATGAACACTGAAGCTTTCTTT.

This clonotype occurred a few times. J is TRBJ2-5 and V is TRBV7-2, with D possibly being TRBD2 (5 bases). V was cut by 5 bases and J by 1 base, with 20 bases left in between. CDR3 length equals 17 residues. CDR1 SGHTA and CDR2 FQGNSA come from the germline V gene. Written as DNA, the CDR3 is TGTGCCAGCAGCCAGCACCGGACGGGGAGCCTCCAAGAGACCCAGTACTTC. It encodes CASSQHRTGSLQETQYF.

This clonotype occurred many times. This chain links TRBV5-1 with TRBJ2-3; 9 nucleotides match TRBD1. CDR1 SGHRS and CDR2 YFSETQ come from the germline V gene. With V trimmed by 4 bases and J by 5 bases, 20 bases remained unmatched. The CDR3 totals 19 residues. The chain's CDR3 is CASSNGRWRQGEIGDTQYF. The CDR3 region has the DNA TGCGCCAGCAGCAACGGACGGTGGAGACAGGGGGAGATAGGAGATACGCAGTATTTT.

The chain has TRBV27 and TRBJ2-7; 9 bases align to TRBD2. This CDR3 region has 15 residues. Looked up from germline, CDR1 is MNHEY and CDR2 is SMNVEV (reference sequence). The V segment lost 6 bases and the J segment 3 bases; nucleotides outside the gene matches: 9. CDR3 loop: CASSERGAPLYEQYF. The CDR3 DNA reads TGTGCCAGCAGCGAGCGGGGGGCGCCCCTCTACGAGCAGTACTTC.

This clonotype was seen at least ten times. V usage is TRBV6-6 and J usage is TRBJ2-7; no clear D. This CDR3 is 12 amino acids long. V was cut by 2 bases and J by 0 bases, with 2 bases left in between. Germline CDR1 is MNHNY and CDR2 is SVGAGI (reference sequence). The CDR3 DNA is TGTGCCAGCAGTTACGACTCCTACGAGCAGTACTTC. This codes for CASSYDSYEQYF.

In its sample, this clonotype was seen many times. This chain links TRBV6-6 with TRBJ1-5, with a possible D match to TRBD1 (6 bases). This CDR3 is built from 15 residues. The V end was cut by 2 bases, the J end by 5 bases, with 13 bases between. CDR1 and CDR2 (germline): MNHNY, SVGAGI (reference sequence). CDR3 residues: CASSYTSGADQPQHF. DNA for the CDR3: TGTGCCAGCAGTTACACCTCAGGGGCGGATCAGCCCCAGCATTTT.

This clonotype was counted many times. This chain joins TRBV6-5 and TRBJ2-7, with TRBD1 matching 7 bases. The CDR3 contains 15 residues. J gave up 4 bases and V 0 bases, and 6 bases lay outside the gene matches. Germline lookup yields CDR1 MNHEY and CDR2 SVGAGI. The CDR3 reads CASSYSWQGEYEQYF. The CDR3 bases are TGTGCCAGCAGTTACTCGTGGCAGGGGGAGTACGAGCAGTACTTC.